A selection of T cell receptor beta chains follows, all from one sample in a study of blood T cell repertoires in COVID-19. Sequencing used immunoSEQ multiplex PCR; TCRdb keeps in-frame clones, though not all of them. The table has approximately 340,000 clones, approximately 89% seen once. What was sequenced was PBMCs or T cells enriched from blood (not recorded which). Receptors were obtained from a woman aged 40 to 50 who had been exposed to COVID-19. CDR3s include the opening cysteine and the closing phenylalanine or tryptophan. A D gene is named only where the DNA matches it firmly. Clone size is not always given. Where it is, it says once, few, many or a class for expanded clones.

len	v_gene	j_gene	d_gene	abundance	CDR3nt	CDR3aa
16	TRBV9	TRBJ1-2	TRBD1	.	TGTGCCAGCAGCGTAGGGGGGACAGGGCTCACCTATGGCTACACCTTC	CASSVGGTGLTYGYTF
14	TRBV15	TRBJ1-1	.	.	TGTGCCACCAGCAGAGTGGTTGCAGGGTCTGAAGCTTTCTTT	CATSRVVAGSEAFF
14	TRBV5-3	TRBJ2-2	TRBD1	.	TGTGCCAGAAACCCACAGGGGGCGAACGGGGAGCTGTTTTTT	CARNPQGANGELFF
18	TRBV5-1	TRBJ1-3	.	few	TGCGCCAGCAGCGTGATACCCGTCGAGGTTATCTCTGGAAACACCATATATTTT	CASSVIPVEVISGNTIYF
13	TRBV7-9	TRBJ1-2	TRBD1	.	TGTGCCAGCAGCCGGACAGGGGGAGGTGGCTACACCTTC	CASSRTGGGGYTF
16	TRBV7-2	TRBJ2-1	.	.	TGTGCCAGCAGCTCCAACCTCTATAGCTCCTACAATGAGCAGTTCTTC	CASSSNLYSSYNEQFF
15	TRBV3-1/TRBV3-2	TRBJ1-2	TRBD1	.	TGTGCCAGCAGCCAAGAAGGGGGCAGGAGTTATGGCTACACCTTC	CASSQEGGRSYGYTF
13	TRBV2	TRBJ1-1	TRBD1	once	TGTGCCAGCAGCCCAGGGGACAGTACTGAAGCTTTCTTT	CASSPGDSTEAFF
12	TRBV6-6	TRBJ1-2	TRBD1	.	TGTGCCAGCAGTGTAACAGGGGATGGCTACACCTTC	CASSVTGDGYTF
13	TRBV12-3/TRBV12-4	TRBJ1-1	.	.	TGTGCCAGCAGTTTAGCTGAGGGTACTGAAGCTTTCTTT	CASSLAEGTEAFF
16	TRBV3-1/TRBV3-2	TRBJ2-7	TRBD2	.	TGTGCCAGCAGCCGCGTCCCGGGACTAGCGGGAGACGAGCAGTACTTC	CASSRVPGLAGDEQYF
15	TRBV5-4	TRBJ2-7	TRBD1	.	TGTGCCAGCAGCTTTGGGCTTAGGGGGCGCGGCGAGCAGTACTTC	CASSFGLRGRGEQYF
14	TRBV18	TRBJ1-1	.	.	TGTGCCAGCTCACTAAAACAGGGCGACACTGAAGCTTTCTTT	CASSLKQGDTEAFF
13	TRBV27	TRBJ1-1	.	once	TGTGCCAGCAGTTTGGCGGCGAACGCTGAAGCTTTCTTT	CASSLAANAEAFF
16	TRBV4-3	TRBJ1-2	.	.	TGCGCCAGCAGCCAAGATCTAAGGCAGACAGTCTATGGCTACACCTTC	CASSQDLRQTVYGYTF
15	TRBV9	TRBJ1-5	.	.	TGTGCCAGCAGCCGGGCCGGGACACCTTATCAGCCCCAGCATTTT	CASSRAGTPYQPQHF
15	TRBV5-1	TRBJ2-2	TRBD2	few	TGCGCCAGCAGCTTGACTAGCGGGGCACGGGGGGAGCTGTTTTTT	CASSLTSGARGELFF
14	TRBV19	TRBJ1-2	.	.	TGTGCCAGTAGTGGTGGACAGCCGGATGGGGGCTACACCTTC	CASSGGQPDGGYTF
15	TRBV19	TRBJ1-2	TRBD1	.	TGTGCCAGTCAACTGGGGACAGGGGTTGGCTATGGCTACACCTTC	CASQLGTGVGYGYTF
13	TRBV19	TRBJ1-2	.	.	TGTGCCAGTAGTGACATAGGGGTCTATGGCTACACCTTC	CASSDIGVYGYTF
14	TRBV25-1	TRBJ1-3	TRBD1	.	TGTGCCAGCAGCGACAGGGGCCCTGGAAACACCATATATTTT	CASSDRGPGNTIYF
14	TRBV15	TRBJ1-5	.	.	TGTGCCACCAGCAGAGTTACAGGCGTTCAGCCCCAGCATTTT	CATSRVTGVQPQHF
14	TRBV7-2	TRBJ1-6	.	.	TGTGCCAGCAGCCACGGACAGCAGAATTCACCCCTCCACTTT	CASSHGQQNSPLHF
15	TRBV19	TRBJ2-1	TRBD1	.	TGTGCCAGTAGTATAAAAGGGACAGGGTGGAATGAGCAGTTCTTC	CASSIKGTGWNEQFF
14	TRBV7-2	TRBJ1-5	TRBD1	.	TGTGCCAGCAGCCCCCGACAGGGAAATCAGCCCCAGCATTTT	CASSPRQGNQPQHF
14	TRBV9	TRBJ2-1	.	.	TGTGCCAGCAGCGCGGAGGGGTCAACCGATGAGCAGTTCTTC	CASSAEGSTDEQFF
13	TRBV18	TRBJ2-1	TRBD2	once	TGTGCCAGCTCCCTTTCGGGGGAGGGCGAGCAGTTCTTC	CASSLSGEGEQFF
15	TRBV5-1	TRBJ1-1	TRBD1	.	TGCGCCAGCAGCTTTGAAAGGGGGCCCGACACGGAAGCTTTCTTT	CASSFERGPDTEAFF
12	TRBV2	TRBJ1-4	.	.	TGTGCCAGCAGTGCCGGGACACAAAAACTGTTTTTT	CASSAGTQKLFF
16	TRBV4-1	TRBJ2-7	.	.	TGCGCCAGCAGCCAAGCAGTCGGGTCGTTAGGCTACGAGCAGTACTTC	CASSQAVGSLGYEQYF
14	TRBV29-1	TRBJ2-1	.	.	TGCAGCGTTGAACGGAGAAGCTCCTACAATGAGCAGTTCTTC	CSVERRSSYNEQFF
14	TRBV6-1	TRBJ1-1	.	.	TGTGCCAGCAGTGACCCCCCTGAGGGCACTGAAGCTTTCTTT	CASSDPPEGTEAFF
12	TRBV19	TRBJ1-2	.	few	TGTGCCAGTAGCGGGACTTCCTATGGCTACACCTTC	CASSGTSYGYTF
16	TRBV24-1	TRBJ2-5	.	.	TGTGCCACCAGTGATTTGAGGCAGGGCGAACAAGAGACCCAGTACTTC	CATSDLRQGEQETQYF
16	TRBV4-1	TRBJ2-2	TRBD2	.	TGCGCCAGCAGCCAAGTTGCGGGAGGGAACACCGGGGAGCTGTTTTTT	CASSQVAGGNTGELFF
13	TRBV2	TRBJ1-2	TRBD1	once	TGTGCCAGCAGGGTTGACAGGGACTATGGCTACACCTTC	CASRVDRDYGYTF
16	TRBV19	TRBJ1-5	TRBD1	.	TGTGCCAGTAGTTTTCTCCCCGGGACAGCAAATCAGCCCCAGCATTTT	CASSFLPGTANQPQHF
15	TRBV6-2/TRBV6-3	TRBJ1-1	.	.	TGTGCCAGCAGTTACCTTGGAGGGGGGGGAACTGAAGCTTTCTTT	CASSYLGGGGTEAFF
15	TRBV6-6	TRBJ1-3	TRBD1	once	TGTGCCAGCAGGGGCGGGACAGGGAGACGGGACACCATATATTTT	CASRGGTGRRDTIYF
14	TRBV7-2	TRBJ2-4	.	.	TGTGCCAGCAGCTTCTTTCCTTACCTAGGCATTCAGTACTTC	CASSFFPYLGIQYF
13	TRBV27	TRBJ1-3	.	.	TGTGCCACCGCCATCAGCTCTGGAAACACCATATATTTT	CATAISSGNTIYF
14	TRBV11-2	TRBJ1-2	.	few	TGTGCCAGCAGCTTCAGGGGACCTAACTATGGCTACACCTTC	CASSFRGPNYGYTF
13	TRBV12-3/TRBV12-4	TRBJ1-4	.	.	TGTGCCAGCAGGTCAGGGGCAGAAGAAAAACTGTTTTTT	CASRSGAEEKLFF
12	TRBV6-5	TRBJ2-7	.	once	TGTGCCAGCAGAGCTATAGGGGACGAGCAGTACTTC	CASRAIGDEQYF
12	TRBV5-6	TRBJ1-2	.	once	TGTGCCAGCAGGGGAGAGACGGGCGGCTACACCTTC	CASRGETGGYTF
13	TRBV6-5	TRBJ1-1	.	.	TGTGCCACAAAAAGAACAGGGAACACTGAAGCTTTCTTT	CATKRTGNTEAFF
16	TRBV15	TRBJ1-2	TRBD1	.	TGTGCCACCAGTGACCGGGACAGGGGCCTTCGGCATGGCTACACCTTC	CATSDRDRGLRHGYTF
15	TRBV7-9	TRBJ1-4	.	.	TGTGCCAGCAGCTTATGGGGGGGCCCTAATGAAAAACTGTTTTTT	CASSLWGGPNEKLFF
16	TRBV21-1	TRBJ1-1	.	.	TGTGCCAGCAGCAAAGGAACAGGGGGGCTGAACACTGAAGCTTTCTTT	CASSKGTGGLNTEAFF
16	TRBV27	TRBJ2-5	TRBD2	.	TGTGCCAGCAGGGAACTGGGACTAGCGGGCAGAGAGACCCAGTACTTC	CASRELGLAGRETQYF
12	TRBV6-1	TRBJ1-1	.	once	TGTGCCAGCAGTGACAGGGTAGTTGAAGCTTTCTTT	CASSDRVVEAFF
12	TRBV15	TRBJ1-1	.	few	TGTGCCACCAGCCGAGGACTCACTGAAGCTTTCTTT	CATSRGLTEAFF
15	TRBV18	TRBJ2-7	TRBD2	.	TGTGCCAGCTCACCACCATCCGCGGGGGCCTACGAGCAGTACTTC	CASSPPSAGAYEQYF
17	TRBV19	TRBJ2-3	.	.	TGTGCCAGTAGTATAGATTCTGGCGGTGGAAGCACAGATACGCAGTATTTT	CASSIDSGGGSTDTQYF